The present TCR beta chain was sequenced within a study of blood T cell repertoires in COVID-19. Study at large: The United States, Italy and Spain provided the acute and convalescent COVID-19 samples. T cells, B-cell-depleted T cells, or PBMCs supplied cDNA or gDNA.

The CDR3 extends over 16 amino acids. The germline CDR1 and CDR2 sequences are SNHLY and FYNNEI. The V gene end was trimmed by 7 bases and the J gene end by 1 base; junction bases not matched to a gene: 10. Per the study methods: For nucleated cells, counts were estimated from reference gene primer amplification. TCRdb's copy holds only in-frame clones and misses some; the assay was immunoSEQ multiplex PCR. V and J calls and clone size are given by that table; D and trimming were obtained from the DNA. Among tens of thousands of clones listed, nearly 90% were seen once. Sequencing was done on a sample of peripheral blood. This TCR was sampled from a human donor with acute or convalescent COVID-19. The donor label of this sample is uncertain. This chain connects TRBV2 to TRBJ1-5; 7 bases map to TRBD1. The CDR3 nucleotides read TGTGCCAGCAAGACCCAAAGGACAGGCAGCAATCAGCCCCAGCATTTT. Amino acid sequence: CASKTQRTGSNQPQHF.